This TCR beta chain derives from a study of regulatory T cells in long-lasting Graves disease. Described time point: newly diagnosed GD, antithyroid drugs for less than 3 months. Preparation of the TCR library used RNA extracted from PBMCs. With 4 bases clipped from V and 3 bases from J, the junction kept 5 bases outside the gene matches. CDR1 is SGHRS and CDR2 is YFSETQ in the germline V gene. CDR3 size: 16 residues. iRepertoire HTBI primers and Arm-PCR of CDR3 regions built TCR beta libraries. TCRdb fed the multiplex PCR reads into MiXCR, producing one record per CDR3 protein. This sample has under 500,000 distinct CDR3 sequences, with about 16% found just once. The data were also submitted as part of a second study, on T cells in Graves' hyperthyroidism and ophthalmopathy. From that study: Stable disease denoted Graves' hyperthyroidism without ophthalmopathy progression within 18 months. Uncontrolled infection, other autoimmune disease, pregnancy and lactation each barred patients from inclusion. Initially, a first-round RT-PCR of the TCR CDR3 employed the HTBI primer set. Classification by a 13 V-J model distinguished ophthalmopathy from stable hyperthyroidism.

The sequences come from peripheral blood mononuclear cells (PBMCs), collected at new diagnosis, from a patient treated with antithyroid drugs. The J gene is TRBJ2-6, the V gene TRBV5-1; 9 nucleotides agree with TRBD1. The sequence was obtained from a woman in her twenties or thirties with Graves disease. The CDR3: CASSKGQGYGANVLTF. Written as DNA, the CDR3 is TGCGCCAGCAGCAAGGGACAGGGTTATGGGGCCAACGTCCTGACTTTC.